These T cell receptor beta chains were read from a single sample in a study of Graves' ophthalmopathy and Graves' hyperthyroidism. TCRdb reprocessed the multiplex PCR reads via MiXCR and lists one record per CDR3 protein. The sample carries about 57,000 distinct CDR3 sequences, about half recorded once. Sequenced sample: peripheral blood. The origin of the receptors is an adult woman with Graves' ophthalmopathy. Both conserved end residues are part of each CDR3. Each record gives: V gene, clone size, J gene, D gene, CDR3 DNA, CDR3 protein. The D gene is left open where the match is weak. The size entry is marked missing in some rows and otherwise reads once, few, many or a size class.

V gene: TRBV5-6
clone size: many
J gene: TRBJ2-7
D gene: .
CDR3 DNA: TGTGCCAGCAGTTCGGCGGGCTACGAGCAGTACTTC
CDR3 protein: CASSSAGYEQYF

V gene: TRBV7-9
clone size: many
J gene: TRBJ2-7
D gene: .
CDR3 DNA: TGTGCCAGCAGCCCTACCCAACGGGTTAACTACGAGCAGTACTTC
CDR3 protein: CASSPTQRVNYEQYF

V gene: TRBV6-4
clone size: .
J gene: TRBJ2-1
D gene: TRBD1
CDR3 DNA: TGTGCCAGCGGTGACTCGACAGGGGGCAACGAGCAGTTCTTC
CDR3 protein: CASGDSTGGNEQFF

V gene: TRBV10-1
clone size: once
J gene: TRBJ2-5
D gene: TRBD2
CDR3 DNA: TGCGCCAGCAGTAGGACTAGCGGGATACGAGAGACCCAGTACTTC
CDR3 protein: CASSRTSGIRETQYF

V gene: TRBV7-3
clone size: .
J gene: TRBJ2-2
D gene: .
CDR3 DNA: TGTGCCAGCAGCTATGGACCCAACACCGGGGAGCTGTTTTTT
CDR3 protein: CASSYGPNTGELFF

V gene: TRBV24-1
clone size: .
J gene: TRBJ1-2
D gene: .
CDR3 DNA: TGTGCCACCAGTGACGAGCGGCAGAGCTATGGCTACACCTTC
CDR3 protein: CATSDERQSYGYTF

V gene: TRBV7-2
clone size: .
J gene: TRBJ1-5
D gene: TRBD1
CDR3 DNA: TGTGCCAGCAGCTTACCCGGGGGACAGGGTCATCAGCCCCAGCATTTT
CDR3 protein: CASSLPGGQGHQPQHF

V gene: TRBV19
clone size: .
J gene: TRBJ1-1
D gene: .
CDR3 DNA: TGTGCCAGTAGTGGACAGAGGAACACTGAAGCCTTCTTT
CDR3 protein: CASSGQRNTEAFF

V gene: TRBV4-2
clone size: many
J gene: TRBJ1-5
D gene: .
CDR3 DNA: TGTGCCAGCAGCCAAGATTGGGGGGTACATCAGCCCCAGCATTTT
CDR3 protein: CASSQDWGVHQPQHF

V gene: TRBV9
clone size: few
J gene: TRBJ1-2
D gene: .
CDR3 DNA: TGTGCCAACAGCCAATATCCAGTTAACTATGGCTACACCTTC
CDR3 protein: CANSQYPVNYGYTF

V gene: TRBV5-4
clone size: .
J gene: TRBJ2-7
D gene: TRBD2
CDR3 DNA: TGTGCCAGCCGTCGCCAGGGAGGGCCGACCTACGAGCAGTACTTC
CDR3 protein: CASRRQGGPTYEQYF

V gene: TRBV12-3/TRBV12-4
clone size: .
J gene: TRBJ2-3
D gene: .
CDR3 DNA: TGTGCCAGCAGTCACTCAAGCCTGGGACGCGACACGCAGTATTTT
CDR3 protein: CASSHSSLGRDTQYF

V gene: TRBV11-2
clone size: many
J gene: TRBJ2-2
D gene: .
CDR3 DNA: TGTGCCAGCACCAATTATCTAAGTACCGGGGAGCTGTTTTTT
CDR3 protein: CASTNYLSTGELFF

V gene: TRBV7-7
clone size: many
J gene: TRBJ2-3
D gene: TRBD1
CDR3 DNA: TGTGCTAGCAGCCCGGACAGGGGGCAAACAGATACGCAGTATTTT
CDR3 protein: CASSPDRGQTDTQYF

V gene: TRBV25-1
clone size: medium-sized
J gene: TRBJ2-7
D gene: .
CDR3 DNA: TGTGCCAGCAGTGGCCGAGGCGGCGGCGAGCAGTACTTC
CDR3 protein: CASSGRGGGEQYF

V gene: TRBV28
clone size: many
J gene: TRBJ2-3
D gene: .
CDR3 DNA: TGTGCCAGCAGCCAAACGGGGGGCTACGCAGATACGCAGTATTTT
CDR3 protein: CASSQTGGYADTQYF

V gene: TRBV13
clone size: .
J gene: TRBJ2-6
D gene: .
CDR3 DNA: TGTGCCAGCAGCTTAGACAGGAGAGCCCACTCTGGGGCCAACATCCTGGCTTTC
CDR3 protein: CASSLDRRAHSGANILAF

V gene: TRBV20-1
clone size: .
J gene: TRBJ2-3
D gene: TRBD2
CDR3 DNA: TGCAGTGCTAGAGTTCGGGCCTCGGCGGGAGGGGAGGATGCAGATACGCAGTATTTT
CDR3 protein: CSARVRASAGGEDADTQYF

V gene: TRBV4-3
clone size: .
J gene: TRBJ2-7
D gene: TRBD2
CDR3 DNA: TGCGCCAGCAGCCAGGCGTCGGGAGGGCAGTACTTC
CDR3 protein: CASSQASGGQYF

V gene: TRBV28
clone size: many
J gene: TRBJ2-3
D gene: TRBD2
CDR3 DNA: TGTGCCAGCAGTCGGTTTAGCGGGAAGTATGATACGCAGTATTTT
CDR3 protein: CASSRFSGKYDTQYF

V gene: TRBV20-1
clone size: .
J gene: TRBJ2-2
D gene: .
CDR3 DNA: TGCAGCGCTACGGCAAAAGCTACGAACACCGGGGAGCTGTTTTTT
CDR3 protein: CSATAKATNTGELFF

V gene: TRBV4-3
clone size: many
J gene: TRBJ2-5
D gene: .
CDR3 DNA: TGCGCCAGCAGCCCCGGCAGTGGACACTACCTAGAGACCCAGTACTTC
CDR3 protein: CASSPGSGHYLETQYF

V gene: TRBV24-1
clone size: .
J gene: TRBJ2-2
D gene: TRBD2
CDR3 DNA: TGTGCCGCCAGCAGCCCAGCGGGACGGGAGAGCACCGGGGAGCTGTTTTTT
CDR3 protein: CAASSPAGRESTGELFF

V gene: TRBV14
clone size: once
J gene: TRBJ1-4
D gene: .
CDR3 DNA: TGCGCCAGCAACCCAACCGGGACTTCTAATGAAAAACTGTTTTTT
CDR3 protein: CASNPTGTSNEKLFF

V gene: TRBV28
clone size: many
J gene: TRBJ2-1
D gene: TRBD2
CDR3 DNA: TGTGCCAGCATCCTGACTAGCGGCTACAATGAGCAGTTCTTC
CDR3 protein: CASILTSGYNEQFF

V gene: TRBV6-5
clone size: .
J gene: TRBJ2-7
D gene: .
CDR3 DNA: TGTGCCAGCAGTTACTCGGGGGAACACGAGCAGTACTTC
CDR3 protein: CASSYSGEHEQYF

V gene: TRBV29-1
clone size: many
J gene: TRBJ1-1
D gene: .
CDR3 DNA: TGCAGCGTTAGTTTGGAGGGGTGGAACACTGAAGCTTTCTTT
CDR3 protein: CSVSLEGWNTEAFF

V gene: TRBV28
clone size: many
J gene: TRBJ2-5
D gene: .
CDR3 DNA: TGTGCCAGCACCGAAAATGAAGAGACCCAGTACTTC
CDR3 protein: CASTENEETQYF

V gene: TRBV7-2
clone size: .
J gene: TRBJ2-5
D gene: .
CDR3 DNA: TGTGCCAGCAGCTTATCCACGGGAGTAGGTGTGACCCAGTACTTC
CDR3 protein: CASSLSTGVGVTQYF

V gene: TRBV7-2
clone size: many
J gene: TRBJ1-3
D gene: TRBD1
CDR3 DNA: TGTGCCAGCAGCAGGACAGGGAACTCTGGAAACACCATATATTTT
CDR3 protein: CASSRTGNSGNTIYF

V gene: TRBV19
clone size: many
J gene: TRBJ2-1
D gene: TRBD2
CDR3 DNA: TGTGCCAGTAGTATAGATAAAGCGGGAGTGCGGTTCTTC
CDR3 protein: CASSIDKAGVRFF

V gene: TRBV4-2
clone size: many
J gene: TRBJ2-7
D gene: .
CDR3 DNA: TGTGCCAGCAGCCTTGAACCCGGGAGCTCCTCCTACGAGCAGTACTTC
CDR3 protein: CASSLEPGSSSYEQYF

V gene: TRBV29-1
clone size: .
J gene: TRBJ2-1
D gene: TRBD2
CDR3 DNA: TGCAGCGTTGAAGGTGTTGGGGGACTAGCGGAGGATTACAATGAGCAGTTCTTC
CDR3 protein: CSVEGVGGLAEDYNEQFF